One and the same sample provided the 7 T cell receptor beta chains below, sequenced in a study of blood T cell repertoires in COVID-19. Assay: immunoSEQ multiplex PCR; the TCRdb copy retains only in-frame clones and omits some. The table records just under 30,000 clones, around 87% of them present only once. The specimen was peripheral blood. Receptors were obtained from a man at least 80 years old with acute or convalescent COVID-19.

This clone was picked up a small number of times. The chain is built from TRBV7-9 and TRBJ1-4, with TRBD1 identical over 8 bases. The ends lost 4 bases at V and 8 bases at J; junction bases unmatched: 6. The length of the CDR3 is 14 residues. Germline V CDR1 and CDR2: SEHNR, FQNEAQ (reference sequence). The CDR3 sequence is CASSSDREFEKLFF. CDR3 in DNA: TGTGCCAGCAGCTCGGACAGGGAATTCGAAAAACTGTTTTTT.

V gene TRBV2 combines with J gene TRBJ2-5; 8 bases fit TRBD2. The CDR3 is made up of 12 amino acids. The germline V gene encodes CDR1 SNHLY and CDR2 FYNNEI. V lost 8 bases, J lost 6 bases, and 5 bases stayed unmatched. The CDR3 nucleotides are TGTGCCAGCGGTGGGACTAGAAAGACCCAGTACTTC. It encodes CASGGTRKTQYF. Using reference TRBV2 and TRBJ2-5 for the parts outside the CDR3, the full variable domain is EPEVTQTPSHQVTQMGQEVILRCVPISNHLYFYWYRQILGQKVEFLVSFYNNEISEKSEIFDDQFSVERPDGSNFTLKIRSTKLEDSAMYFCASGGTRKTQYFGPGTRLLVL.

The chain combines TRBV11-1 with TRBJ1-1; D is undetermined. The CDR3 sequence is 13 residues long. Germline V gene lookup returns CDR1 SGHAT and CDR2 FQDESV (reference sequence). V lost 2 bases to trimming and J lost 3 bases, with 7 bases between them. The CDR3 region is CASSLNRDTEAFF. Written as DNA, the CDR3 is TGTGCCAGCAGCTTAAACAGAGACACTGAAGCTTTCTTT.

Written as DNA, the CDR3 is TGTGCCAGCAGTCCCTTACAGCGGGGGGGAACAGATACGCAGTATTTT. This encodes CASSPLQRGGTDTQYF. The V gene is TRBV4-2, the J gene TRBJ2-3, with 10 bases that match TRBD2. CDR1 is LGHNA, CDR2 YNFKEQ, per germline. The CDR3 loop spans 16 amino acids. Unmatched junction bases numbered 9, after V lost 6 bases and J lost 3 bases.

The chain joins TRBV9 to TRBJ2-1; 8 bases are a match to TRBD1. Germline V lookup: CDR1 SGDLS, CDR2 YYNGEE. V trimming: 6 bases; J trimming: 3 bases; junction bases outside the gene matches: 5. This CDR3 comprises 14 residues. CDR3 protein: CASNRDRGYNEQFF. The CDR3 coding sequence is TGTGCCAGCAACCGTGACAGGGGCTACAATGAGCAGTTCTTC.

The V and J genes are TRBV7-2 and TRBJ2-1; 14 bases fit TRBD2. With V trimmed by 4 bases and J by 7 bases, 9 bases remained unmatched. The V gene's germline CDR1 is SGHTA and CDR2 FQGNSA. The length of the CDR3 is 17 residues. CDR3 in amino acids: CASSSRLAGGRGNEQFF. The CDR3 bases are TGTGCCAGCAGCTCTCGACTAGCGGGGGGGCGAGGGAATGAGCAGTTCTTC.

The V call is TRBV14, the J call TRBJ2-7, with 8 bases fitting TRBD1. The V gene's germline CDR1 is SGHDN and CDR2 FVKESK. There are 15 residues in the CDR3. Unmatched junction bases numbered 4, after V lost 1 base and J lost 2 bases. CDR3 loop: CASSQGTGLTYEQYF. The CDR3 bases are TGTGCCAGCAGCCAAGGGACAGGGCTGACCTACGAGCAGTACTTC.